One T cell receptor (beta chain) is described in this entry. Assay: immunoSEQ multiplex PCR; the TCRdb copy retains only in-frame clones and omits some. The data contain roughly 85,000 clones, around four fifths of them singletons. The data stem from a study of blood T cell repertoires in COVID-19. As for the study in general: Sites in the United States, Italy and Spain provided acute and convalescent COVID-19 samples. T cells, B-cell-depleted T cells, or PBMCs provided the cDNA or gDNA that served as material.

The V and J ends lost 3 bases and 2 bases, in that order; junction bases with no gene match: 7. Germline CDR1 reads MNHNS; CDR2 reads SASEGT. The CDR3 runs to 16 residues. The source material was peripheral blood. The chain employs TRBV6-1 and TRBJ2-3, with 8 positions matching TRBD2. The receptor was derived from a human donor in a cohort sampled during active COVID-19. The CDR3 DNA sequence: TGTGCCAGCAGTGACAGAGCGGGGGCGTCCACAGATACGCAGTATTTT. Its translation: CASSDRAGASTDTQYF.